The 28 T cell receptor beta chains below all came from one sample that was sequenced in a study of memory CD4+ T cells and cytomegalovirus serostatus. Single viable CD3+CD4+CD8-CD45RO+ cells were sorted as the memory CD4+ T cells. The assay was immunoSEQ multiplex PCR, and TCRdb's table has in-frame clones only and misses some. The sample has 45,000 to 50,000 clones, more than 60% seen once. The sequenced sample consisted of memory CD4+ T cells from blood. These receptors all stem from an adult in good health and CMV-seronegative.

The gene calls are TRBV19 and TRBJ1-6; D gene ambiguous. V lost 6 bases to trimming and J lost 6 bases, with 15 bases between them. This CDR3 is built from 15 residues. Germline CDR1 is LNHDA and CDR2 is SQIVND (reference sequence). Here the CDR3 reads CASRARRAPNSPLHF. The CDR3 DNA reads TGTGCCAGTAGGGCCCGCCGAGCTCCTAATTCACCCCTCCACTTT.

The rearrangement joins TRBV18 to TRBJ2-3; 8 bases agree with TRBD1. This CDR3 contains 13 residues. Germline V gene sequence: CDR1 KGHSH, CDR2 LQKENI. The junction had 1 base not matched to a gene; V was cut back by 3 bases and J by 5 bases. CDR3 loop: CASSPDREDTQYF. DNA of the CDR3: TGTGCCAGCTCACCGGACAGGGAAGATACGCAGTATTTT.

V is TRBV5-4 and J is TRBJ1-2; possible D gene TRBD1, 5 bases. V dropped 4 bases and J dropped 5 bases, with 21 bases sitting between them. The CDR3 runs 16 residues. Germline-derived CDR1 and CDR2 are SGHNT and YYREEE (reference sequence). The CDR3 DNA follows: TGTGCCAGCAGCCCATCCAGGCAGAGGGGTGGATATGGCTACACCTTC. Its protein product is CASSPSRQRGGYGYTF.

The J gene is TRBJ1-1, the V gene TRBV5-1, with unresolved D. Per germline, CDR1 SGHRS and CDR2 YFSETQ. The CDR3 loop spans 12 amino acids. Trimming pared 6 bases from V and 1 base from J, leaving 7 bases between. CDR3 in amino acids: CASTVGNTEAFF. Written as DNA, the CDR3 is TGCGCCAGCACCGTGGGGAACACTGAAGCTTTCTTT.

This clone was observed once. The chain joins TRBV5-4 to TRBJ2-3; D is ambiguous. The germline V gene has CDR1 SGHNT and CDR2 YYREEE (reference sequence). This CDR3 has 14 amino acids. Trimming removed 0 bases from V and 5 bases from J, with 10 bases in between. CDR3 nucleotide sequence: TGTGCCAGCAGCTTGGGGGCCCAGGAAGATACGCAGTATTTT. Protein sequence: CASSLGAQEDTQYF.

The chain has TRBV27 and TRBJ2-3; 10 nucleotides line up with TRBD1. The germline CDR1 and CDR2 sequences are MNHEY and SMNVEV (reference sequence). This CDR3 comprises 16 residues. The V segment lost 0 bases and the J segment 6 bases; nucleotides outside the gene matches: 6. The chain's CDR3 is CASSLSRTGGSDTQYF. In nucleotides, the CDR3 is TGTGCCAGCAGTTTATCAAGGACAGGGGGATCGGATACGCAGTATTTT.

The CDR3 DNA is TGTGCCTGGAGGGGATTTGCTGAAAAACTGTTTTTT. Amino acid sequence: CAWRGFAEKLFF. V usage is TRBV30 and J usage is TRBJ1-4, with D unresolved. The germline V gene has CDR1 GTSNPN and CDR2 SVGIG (reference sequence). This CDR3 spans 12 amino acids. Trimming shortened V by 3 bases and J by 7 bases, and 9 bases separated the two germline ends.

On this clone: One junction end does not reproduce the germline sequence, and a read error may be involved. V and J are TRBV5-1 and TRBJ2-7, with a tentative D call TRBD1 (6 bases). The CDR3 length is 18 residues. CDR1 and CDR2 from the germline V gene are SGHRS and YFSETQ. The CDR3 nucleotides read TGCGCCGGCAGCACAAAACCCCGAACAGGGCCCCTCTCCTACGAGCAGTACTTC. It is translated as CAGSTKPRTGPLSYEQYF. The full variable domain, its missing parts supplied by reference TRBV5-1 and TRBJ2-7, is KAGVTQTPRYLIKTRGQQVTLSCSPISGHRSVSWYQQTPGQGLQFLFEYFSETQRNKGNFPGRFSGRQFSNSRSEMNVSTLELGDSALYLCAGSTKPRTGPLSYEQYFGPGTRLTVT.

This clone was seen a handful of times. The J gene is TRBJ2-2, the V gene TRBV6-1; D uncertain. Germline CDR1 and CDR2: MNHNS and SASEGT. V was pared by 7 bases and J by 6 bases, with 15 bases between. The CDR3 runs 14 residues. The CDR3 here is CASIVKVGPGELFF. In nucleotides, the CDR3 is TGTGCCAGCATTGTAAAGGTCGGTCCCGGGGAGCTGTTTTTT.

This clone appeared once. The V call is TRBV7-9, the J call TRBJ1-5, with D hard to call. Trimming left V 3 bases short and J 2 bases short, with 17 bases between. The V gene's germline CDR1 is SEHNR and CDR2 FQNEAQ (reference sequence). The CDR3 runs 17 residues. DNA of the CDR3: TGTGCCAGCAGCTTCTGGGCGGCGGGGTTGGGCAATCAGCCCCAGCATTTT. Translating gives CASSFWAAGLGNQPQHF.

This rearrangement joins TRBV9 to TRBJ1-4, with D tentatively TRBD1 (5 bases). CDR3 length: 14 amino acids. V was pared by 4 bases and J by 7 bases, with 14 bases between. From germline, CDR1 is SGDLS and CDR2 YYNGEE. CDR3 loop: CASSTSTDTEKLFF. The CDR3, as DNA: TGTGCCAGCAGCACCTCGACAGATACTGAAAAACTGTTTTTT.

This sequence joins TRBV11-3 and TRBJ2-2; the D is unclear. The germline V and J ends were trimmed by 2 bases and 8 bases, with 9 bases remaining between them. CDR1 and CDR2 from the germline V gene are SGHNT and YENEEA. The length of the CDR3 is 13 residues. The CDR3 protein is CASSLTSPGELFF. CDR3 sequence (DNA): TGTGCCAGCAGCTTAACCTCCCCGGGGGAGCTGTTTTTT.

V usage is TRBV7-9 and J usage is TRBJ1-2, with 10 bases lining up with TRBD1. Trimming cost V 5 bases and J 6 bases; bases outside gene matches: 3. This CDR3 region has 13 residues. The germline gives CDR1 SEHNR, CDR2 FQNEAQ (reference sequence). This chain's CDR3 is CASSLGQGDGYTF. The CDR3 nucleotides read TGTGCCAGCAGCCTCGGACAGGGGGATGGCTACACCTTC.

V is TRBV5-1 and J is TRBJ2-1; weak D call: TRBD1 (6 bases). Per germline, CDR1 SGHRS and CDR2 YFSETQ. This CDR3 has 16 residues. Trimming took 5 bases from V and 1 from J, leaving 16 bases between them. CDR3 loop: CASSQGGGESYNEQFF. The DNA for the CDR3 is TGCGCCAGCAGTCAAGGGGGTGGGGAATCCTACAATGAGCAGTTCTTC.

This rearrangement joins TRBV5-1 to TRBJ2-5; 12 nucleotides line up with TRBD2. V trimming: 0 bases; J trimming: 4 bases; junction bases outside the gene matches: 4. The CDR3 contains 16 residues. Germline V gives CDR1 SGHRS, CDR2 YFSETQ. The CDR3 DNA sequence: TGCGCCAGCAGCTTGGGCTCTAGCGGGGGGGCAGAGACCCAGTACTTC. Its translation is CASSLGSSGGAETQYF.

This rearrangement joins TRBV2 to TRBJ2-1, with TRBD1 matching over 9 bases. Germline CDR1 is SNHLY and CDR2 is FYNNEI. This CDR3 has 15 amino acids. After removal of 0 bases from V and 9 bases from J, the junction contained 6 bases not matched to a gene. The CDR3 DNA reads TGTGCCAGCAGTGAAGCGCTACAGGGGGCGGTTGAGCAGTTCTTC. The encoded protein is CASSEALQGAVEQFF.

The V call is TRBV7-2, the J call TRBJ2-2, with a weak D call TRBD1 (7 bases). The ends were cut back, 7 bases at V and 5 bases at J, with 14 bases in the middle. The length of the CDR3 is 14 residues. Germline CDR1 is SGHTA and CDR2 is FQGNSA. CDR3 coding DNA: TGTGCCAGCACCAACAGGGGAGGAACCGGGGAGCTGTTTTTT. Its translation is CASTNRGGTGELFF.

This clone occurred a few times. V usage is TRBV19 and J usage is TRBJ1-5, with 7 bases matching TRBD1. The germline V gene encodes CDR1 LNHDA and CDR2 SQIVND (reference sequence). The V and J ends lost 4 bases and 4 bases, in that order; junction bases with no gene match: 7. This CDR3 contains 15 residues. The CDR3 DNA follows: TGTGCCAGTAGTAGGTGGACAGGATCAAATCAGCCCCAGCATTTT. Its protein product is CASSRWTGSNQPQHF.

This clone has a handful of counts. The gene calls are TRBV9 and TRBJ2-2; D is unresolved. Trimming shortened V by 0 bases and J by 4 bases, and 10 bases separated the two germline ends. The CDR3 covers 15 residues. Germline CDR1 is SGDLS and CDR2 is YYNGEE. The chain's CDR3 is CASSVGWGGTGELFF. In DNA form, the CDR3 reads TGTGCCAGCAGCGTAGGGTGGGGTGGCACCGGGGAGCTGTTTTTT.

This chain connects TRBV11-3 to TRBJ2-2, with D maybe TRBD1 (5 bases). V lost 5 bases, J lost 0 bases, and 10 bases lay in between. The CDR3 is made up of 15 amino acids. CDR1 is SGHNT, CDR2 YENEEA, per germline. CDR3 DNA: TGTGCCAGCAGCGGCAGGGCTACGAACACCGGGGAGCTGTTTTTT. Translation: CASSGRATNTGELFF.

The chain carries TRBV13 and TRBJ2-7; TRBD2 agrees at 10 bases. Per germline, CDR1 PRHDT and CDR2 FYEKMQ (reference sequence). The CDR3 sequence is 18 residues long. Germline trimming cut 1 base from V and 2 bases from J; bases unmatched to any gene: 11. The CDR3: CASSLAAGGPKHAYEQYF. CDR3 bases: TGTGCCAGCAGCTTAGCAGCGGGGGGGCCCAAACACGCCTACGAGCAGTACTTC.

This clone was recorded once. The chain's CDR3 is CASSWMAGGTDTQYF. The CDR3 DNA reads TGCGCCAGCAGCTGGATGGCGGGGGGCACAGATACGCAGTATTTT. The genes are TRBV5-1 and TRBJ2-3; the match to TRBD2 covers 7 bases. Germline values: CDR1 SGHRS, CDR2 YFSETQ. V lost 3 bases and J lost 1; bases outside the gene matches: 5. CDR3 size: 15 residues.

The V gene is TRBV27, the J gene TRBJ2-1, with 9 nucleotides matching TRBD2. Per germline, CDR1 MNHEY and CDR2 SMNVEV (reference sequence). CDR3 length equals 16 residues. V lost 6 bases, J lost 5 bases, and 11 bases stayed unmatched. The CDR3: CASRPTTGLADNEQFF. The CDR3 DNA reads TGTGCCAGCAGACCCACCACGGGACTAGCCGACAATGAGCAGTTCTTC.

Only one count was recorded for this clone. This rearrangement joins TRBV7-8 to TRBJ1-1; TRBD1 matches 8 bases. V lost 3 bases to trimming and J lost 5 bases; unmatched junction nucleotides: 5. The V gene's germline CDR1 is SGHVS and CDR2 FQNEAQ. CDR3 length: 14 amino acids. DNA for the CDR3: TGTGCCAGCAGCTTCAGGGGGCACGAAACTGAAGCTTTCTTT. It is translated as CASSFRGHETEAFF.

V gene TRBV19 combines with J gene TRBJ1-2, with D tentatively TRBD1 (5 bases). There are 12 residues in the CDR3. The V gene's germline CDR1 is LNHDA and CDR2 SQIVND (reference sequence). The ends were cut back, 9 bases at V and 2 bases at J, with 10 bases in the middle. CDR3 sequence: CASAQVNYGYTF. CDR3 nucleotide sequence: TGTGCCAGCGCACAGGTCAACTATGGCTACACCTTC.

The V and J genes are TRBV4-3 and TRBJ2-5, with 11 bases fitting TRBD1. Germline V CDR1 and CDR2: LGHNA, YSLEER. The CDR3 runs to 15 residues. J lost 4 bases, V lost 4 bases, and 5 bases had no gene match. CDR3 sequence (DNA): TGCGCCAGCAGCCCCGGGACAGGGGGGCGAGAGACCCAGTACTTC. This translates into CASSPGTGGRETQYF.

This rearrangement joins TRBV4-3 to TRBJ1-1; 9 nucleotides match TRBD1. Germline V gene lookup returns CDR1 LGHNA and CDR2 YSLEER. Trimming took 4 bases from V and 3 from J; bases not matched to a gene: 12. This CDR3 has 17 residues. This CDR3 is CASSLIGGQGPYTEAFF. CDR3 sequence (DNA): TGCGCCAGCAGCCTTATTGGGGGACAGGGACCCTACACTGAAGCTTTCTTT.

V gene TRBV5-4 combines with J gene TRBJ2-2, with 10 bases that match TRBD2. Trimming took 1 base from V and 1 from J; bases not matched to a gene: 1. The CDR3 has 16 amino acids. The germline V gene encodes CDR1 SGHNT and CDR2 YYREEE (reference sequence). CDR3 sequence reads: CASSLRTSGNTGELFF. The CDR3, as DNA: TGTGCCAGCAGCTTGAGGACTAGCGGGAACACCGGGGAGCTGTTTTTT.